The 3 T cell receptor beta chains presented below share a single source sample, sequenced in a study of cytomegalovirus exposure and HLA in healthy donors. The PCR ran on 60 Vbeta and 13 Jbeta primers. Measured with immunoSEQ multiplex PCR; TCRdb has only the in-frame clones, and not every one. The data show some 140,000 clones, 60% to 85% seen once. Sequencing was done on a sample of PBMCs. The source of these receptors is a male donor in good health and CMV-seropositive.

In the case of this clone: The sample has other DNA sequences that encode this CDR3 too. The gene calls are TRBV6-5 and TRBJ2-3, with 9 bases that match TRBD2. The CDR3 length is 16 residues. After removal of 1 base from V and 2 bases from J, the junction contained 4 bases not matched to a gene. Germline CDR1 reads MNHEY; CDR2 reads SVGAGI. The CDR3 is CASSYWLAGPTDTQYF. The CDR3 DNA reads TGTGCCAGCAGTTACTGGCTAGCGGGGCCCACAGATACGCAGTATTTT.

The V gene is TRBV5-1, the J gene TRBJ1-3; TRBD1 agrees at 7 bases. V lost 4 bases, J lost 4 bases, and 8 bases stayed unmatched. The germline V gene encodes CDR1 SGHRS and CDR2 YFSETQ. CDR3 size: 15 residues. CDR3 amino acids: CASSRDSPGGNTIYF. For the CDR3, the DNA is TGCGCCAGCAGCCGGGACAGTCCTGGCGGAAACACCATATATTTT.

This rearrangement joins TRBV2 to TRBJ2-6; weak D call: TRBD2 (5 bases). V was shortened by 4 bases and J by 1 base, with 8 bases between the two germline ends. CDR3 length equals 15 residues. The germline gives CDR1 SNHLY, CDR2 FYNNEI. CDR3 in amino acids: CASSVRGSGANVLTF. DNA of the CDR3: TGTGCCAGCAGTGTTCGGGGTTCTGGGGCCAACGTCCTGACTTTC.